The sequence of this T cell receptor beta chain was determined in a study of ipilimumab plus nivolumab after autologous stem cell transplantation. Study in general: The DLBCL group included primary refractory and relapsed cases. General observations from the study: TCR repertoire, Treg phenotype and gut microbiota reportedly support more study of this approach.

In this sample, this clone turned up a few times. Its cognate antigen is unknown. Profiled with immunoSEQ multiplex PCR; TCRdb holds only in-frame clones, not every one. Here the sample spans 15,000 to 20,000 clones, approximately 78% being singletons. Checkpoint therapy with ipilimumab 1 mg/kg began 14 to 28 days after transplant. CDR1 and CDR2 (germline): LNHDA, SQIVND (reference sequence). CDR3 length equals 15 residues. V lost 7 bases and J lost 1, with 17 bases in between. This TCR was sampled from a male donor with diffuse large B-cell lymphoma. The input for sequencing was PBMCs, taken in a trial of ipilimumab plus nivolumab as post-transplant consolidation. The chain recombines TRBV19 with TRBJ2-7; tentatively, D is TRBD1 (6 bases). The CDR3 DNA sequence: TGTGCCAGTACCAAAGGGGCAGGGGTTTCCTACGAGCAGTACTTC. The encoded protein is CASTKGAGVSYEQYF.